This T cell receptor (beta chain) was sequenced in a study of blood T cell repertoires in COVID-19. The CDR3 length is 14 residues. With 3 bases removed from V and 8 bases from J, the gap between germline ends came to 13 bases. The V gene's germline CDR1 is LGHDT and CDR2 YNNKEL (reference sequence). Method: immunoSEQ multiplex PCR; TCRdb's copy keeps in-frame clones and lacks some. Here the sample spans over 250,000 clones, 85% being singletons. The sequence came from a human donor in a cohort sampled during active COVID-19. This chain links TRBV3-1 (or the pseudogene TRBV3-2) with TRBJ1-4; D unresolved. Sequenced input: peripheral blood. Here the CDR3 DNA reads TGTGCCAGCAGCCAGCAAGGGTCGGGGGAAAAACTGTTTTTT. It specifies CASSQQGSGEKLFF.